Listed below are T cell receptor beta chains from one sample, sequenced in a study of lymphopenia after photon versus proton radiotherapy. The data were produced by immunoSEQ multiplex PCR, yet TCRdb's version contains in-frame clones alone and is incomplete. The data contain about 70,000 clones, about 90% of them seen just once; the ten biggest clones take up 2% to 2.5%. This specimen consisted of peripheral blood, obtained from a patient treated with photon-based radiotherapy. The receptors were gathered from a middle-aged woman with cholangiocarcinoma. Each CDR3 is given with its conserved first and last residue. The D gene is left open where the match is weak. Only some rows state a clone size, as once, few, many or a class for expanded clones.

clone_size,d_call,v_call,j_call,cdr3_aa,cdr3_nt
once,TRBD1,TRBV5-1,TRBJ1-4,CASRPGTGLEKLFF,TGCGCCAGCAGGCCCGGGACAGGGCTTGAAAAACTGTTTTTT
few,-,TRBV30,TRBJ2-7,CAWSVIVSDEQYF,TGTGCCTGGAGTGTAATAGTCTCCGACGAGCAGTACTTC
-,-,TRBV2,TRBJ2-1,CASSSRLAHEQFF,TGTGCCAGCTCCAGTAGACTTGCCCATGAGCAGTTCTTC
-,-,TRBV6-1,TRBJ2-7,CASSENPGSYEQYF,TGTGCCAGCAGTGAAAACCCTGGGTCCTACGAGCAGTACTTC
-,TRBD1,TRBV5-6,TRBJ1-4,CASTQDRANEKLFF,TGTGCCAGCACCCAGGACAGGGCTAATGAAAAACTGTTTTTT
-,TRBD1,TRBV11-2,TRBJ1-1,CASSTTGGEAFF,TGTGCCAGCAGCACGACAGGGGGCGAAGCTTTCTTT
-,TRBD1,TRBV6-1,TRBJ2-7,CASSLVRQGVVEQYF,TGTGCCAGCAGCCTAGTTAGACAGGGGGTGGTCGAGCAGTACTTC
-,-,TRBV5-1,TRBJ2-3,CASRREQGADTQYF,TGCGCCAGCCGAAGGGAACAAGGAGCAGATACGCAGTATTTT
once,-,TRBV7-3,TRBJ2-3,CASSLSGSTDTQYF,TGTGCCAGCAGCCTAAGCGGGAGCACAGATACGCAGTATTTT
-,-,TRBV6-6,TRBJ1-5,CASSSGFSNQPQHF,TGTGCCAGCAGTTCCGGGTTTAGCAATCAGCCCCAGCATTTT
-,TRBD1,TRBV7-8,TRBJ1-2,CASSLGAGGNYGYTF,TGTGCCAGCAGCTTAGGGGCAGGGGGAAACTATGGCTACACCTTC
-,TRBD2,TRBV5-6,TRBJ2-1,CASSLLAGANEQFF,TGTGCCAGCAGCTTGCTAGCGGGAGCCAATGAGCAGTTCTTC
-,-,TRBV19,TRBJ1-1,CASSLGARSGAEAFF,TGTGCCAGTAGCCTGGGGGCCAGATCAGGGGCTGAAGCTTTCTTT
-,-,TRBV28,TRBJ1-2,CASSSSRGYTF,TGTGCCAGCAGTTCCTCGCGGGGCTACACCTTC
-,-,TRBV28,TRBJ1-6,CASSPPSGMSSPLHF,TGTGCCAGCAGTCCGCCTTCAGGGATGAGTTCACCCCTCCACTTT
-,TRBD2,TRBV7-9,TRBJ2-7,CASSSSLGTSGSKQYF,TGTGCCAGCAGCTCTTCCTTAGGTACTAGCGGGAGTAAGCAGTACTTC
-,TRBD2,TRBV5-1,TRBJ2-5,CASSLILAGVRETQYF,TGCGCCAGCAGCTTGATATTAGCGGGAGTACGAGAGACCCAGTACTTC
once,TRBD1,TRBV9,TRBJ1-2,CASSVEVWDREEGYTF,TGTGCCAGCAGCGTAGAGGTTTGGGACAGGGAGGAGGGCTACACCTTC
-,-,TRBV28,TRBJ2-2,CASSLIGELTPGELFF,TGTGCCAGCAGTTTAATAGGAGAGTTAACTCCCGGGGAGCTGTTTTTT
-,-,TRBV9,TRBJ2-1,CASSVRTYNEQFF,TGTGCCAGCAGCGTAAGGACCTACAATGAGCAGTTCTTC
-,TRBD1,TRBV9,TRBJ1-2,CASSVTGGEYSGYTF,TGTGCCAGCAGCGTCACAGGGGGCGAGTATAGTGGCTACACCTTC
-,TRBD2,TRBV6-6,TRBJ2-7,CASSARLAGGLYEQYF,TGTGCCAGCAGTGCCAGACTAGCGGGGGGCCTCTACGAGCAGTACTTC
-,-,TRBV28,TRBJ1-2,CASSLNALGNYGYTF,TGTGCCAGCAGTTTAAACGCTCTTGGTAACTATGGCTACACCTTC
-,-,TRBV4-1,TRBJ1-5,CASSQDRGNQPQHF,TGCGCCAGCAGCCAAGATAGGGGGAATCAGCCCCAGCATTTT
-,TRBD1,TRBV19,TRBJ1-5,CASSQQGTQPQHF,TGTGCCAGTAGCCAACAGGGGACTCAGCCCCAGCATTTT
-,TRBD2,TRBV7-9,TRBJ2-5,CASSDPRQRGETQYF,TGTGCCAGCAGCGACCCCCGCCAGCGGGGGGAGACCCAGTACTTC
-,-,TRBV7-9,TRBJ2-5,CASSHWTMEETQYF,TGTGCCAGCAGCCATTGGACTATGGAAGAGACCCAGTACTTC
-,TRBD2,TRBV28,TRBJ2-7,CASRSGLAGSYEQYF,TGTGCCAGCAGATCAGGACTAGCGGGCTCCTACGAGCAGTACTTC
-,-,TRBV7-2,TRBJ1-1,CASSKRTVNTEAFF,TGTGCCAGCAGCAAACGGACCGTGAACACTGAAGCTTTCTTT
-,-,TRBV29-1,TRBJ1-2,CSVEVGHSSNYGYTF,TGCAGCGTTGAAGTTGGACACTCTTCTAACTATGGCTACACCTTC
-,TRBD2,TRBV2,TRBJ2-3,CASSPGTSGGPGDTQYF,TGTGCCAGCAGTCCAGGGACTAGCGGGGGGCCAGGGGATACGCAGTATTTT
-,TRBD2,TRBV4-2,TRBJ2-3,CASSQSLSGIEVDTQYF,TGTGCCAGCAGCCAATCCTTAAGCGGGATCGAGGTAGATACGCAGTATTTT
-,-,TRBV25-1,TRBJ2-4,CASSSGAGAKNIQYF,TGTGCCAGCAGCTCGGGGGCAGGAGCCAAAAACATTCAGTACTTC
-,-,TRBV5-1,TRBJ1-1,CASSLLQGLTEAFF,TGCGCCAGCAGCTTGCTGCAGGGATTAACTGAAGCTTTCTTT
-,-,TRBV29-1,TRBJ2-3,CSVDAGTRTDTQYF,TGCAGCGTTGATGCGGGGACCCGCACAGATACGCAGTATTTT
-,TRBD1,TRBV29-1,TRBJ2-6,CSVRNRDRVSPGANVLTF,TGCAGCGTACGTAACCGGGACAGGGTTTCACCTGGGGCCAACGTCCTGACTTTC
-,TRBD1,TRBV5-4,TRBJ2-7,CASSAGTAPYEQYF,TGTGCCAGCAGCGCCGGGACAGCACCCTACGAGCAGTACTTC
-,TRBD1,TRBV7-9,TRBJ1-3,CASSSDRGGTIYF,TGTGCCAGCAGCTCGGACAGGGGCGGCACCATATATTTT
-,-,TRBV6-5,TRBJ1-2,CASSSLGLETF,TGTGCCAGCAGTTCCCTCGGGCTTGAGACCTTC
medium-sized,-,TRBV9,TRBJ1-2,CASSVRPLGSANYGYTF,TGTGCCAGCAGCGTAAGGCCCCTTGGCAGCGCTAACTATGGCTACACCTTC
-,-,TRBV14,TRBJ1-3,CASSRSGNTIYF,TGTGCCAGCAGCCGTTCTGGAAACACCATATATTTT
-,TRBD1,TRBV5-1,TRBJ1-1,CASSSTGGRVNTEAFF,TGCGCCAGCAGCTCGACAGGGGGCAGGGTGAACACTGAAGCTTTCTTT
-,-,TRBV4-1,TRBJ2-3,CASSQEPQSPDTQYF,TGCGCCAGCAGCCAAGAACCCCAGTCTCCAGATACGCAGTATTTT
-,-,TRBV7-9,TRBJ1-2,CASSKGQGTNYGYTF,TGTGCCAGCAGCAAGGGGCAGGGGACTAACTATGGCTACACCTTC
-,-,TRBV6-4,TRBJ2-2,CASSGTPGGELFF,TGTGCCAGCAGCGGAACGCCGGGCGGGGAGCTGTTTTTT
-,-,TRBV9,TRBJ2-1,CASSVDPRGVDNEQFF,TGTGCCAGCAGCGTAGACCCCCGAGGTGTGGACAATGAGCAGTTCTTC
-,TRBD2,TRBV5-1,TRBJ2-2,CASRLAGNTGELFF,TGCGCCAGCAGACTAGCGGGGAACACCGGGGAGCTGTTTTTT
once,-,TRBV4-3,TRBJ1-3,CASSQDLRSSGNTIYF,TGCGCCAGCAGCCAAGATTTGAGGAGCTCTGGAAACACCATATATTTT
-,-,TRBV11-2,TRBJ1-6,CASSLVGPNSPLHF,TGTGCCAGCAGCTTAGTAGGGCCAAATTCACCCCTCCACTTT
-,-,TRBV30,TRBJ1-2,CAWSVYGLQGYTF,TGTGCCTGGAGTGTATACGGGTTGCAGGGCTACACCTTC
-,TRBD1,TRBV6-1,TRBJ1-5,CASSSRQGPNQPQHF,TGTGCCAGCAGTTCTAGACAGGGACCCAATCAGCCCCAGCATTTT
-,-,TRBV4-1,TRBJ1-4,CASSHRGGGEKLFF,TGCGCCAGCAGCCACCGCGGGGGGGGCGAAAAACTGTTTTTT
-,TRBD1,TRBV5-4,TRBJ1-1,CASSGDRGVTEAFF,TGTGCCAGCAGCGGGGACAGGGGAGTCACTGAAGCTTTCTTT
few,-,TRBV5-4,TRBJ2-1,CASSPQGGGLSSYNEQFF,TGTGCCAGCAGCCCCCAGGGCGGGGGCCTTAGCTCCTACAATGAGCAGTTCTTC
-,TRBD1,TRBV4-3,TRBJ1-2,CASSPYPGQGIYGYTF,TGCGCCAGCAGCCCCTACCCGGGACAGGGGATCTATGGCTACACCTTC
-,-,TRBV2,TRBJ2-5,CASRGETGPQETQYF,TGTGCCAGCAGGGGGGAGACAGGACCACAAGAGACCCAGTACTTC
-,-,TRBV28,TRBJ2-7,CASNGERGQYYEQYF,TGTGCCAGCAATGGGGAAAGGGGACAATATTACGAGCAGTACTTC
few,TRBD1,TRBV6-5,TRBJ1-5,CASSRDRGNQPQHF,TGTGCCAGCAGCCGGGACAGGGGCAATCAGCCCCAGCATTTT
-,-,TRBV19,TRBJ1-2,CASGTYGYTF,TGTGCCAGTGGGACCTATGGCTACACCTTC
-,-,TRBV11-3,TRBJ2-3,CASSITGSTQYF,TGTGCCAGCAGCATAACGGGCTCTACGCAGTATTTT